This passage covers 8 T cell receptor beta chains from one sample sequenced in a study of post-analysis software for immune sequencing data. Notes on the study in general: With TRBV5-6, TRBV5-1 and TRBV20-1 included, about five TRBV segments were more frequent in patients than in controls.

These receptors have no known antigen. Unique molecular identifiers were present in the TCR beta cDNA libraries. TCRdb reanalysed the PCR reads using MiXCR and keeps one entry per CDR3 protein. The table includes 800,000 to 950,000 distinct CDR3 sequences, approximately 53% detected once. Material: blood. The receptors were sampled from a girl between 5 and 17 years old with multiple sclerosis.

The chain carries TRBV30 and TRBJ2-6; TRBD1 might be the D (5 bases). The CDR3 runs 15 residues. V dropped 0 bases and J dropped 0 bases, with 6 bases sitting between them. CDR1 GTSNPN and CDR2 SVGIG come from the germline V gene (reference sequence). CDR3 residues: CAWSVGDSGANVLTF. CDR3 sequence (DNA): TGTGCCTGGAGTGTAGGGGACTCTGGGGCCAACGTCCTGACTTTC.

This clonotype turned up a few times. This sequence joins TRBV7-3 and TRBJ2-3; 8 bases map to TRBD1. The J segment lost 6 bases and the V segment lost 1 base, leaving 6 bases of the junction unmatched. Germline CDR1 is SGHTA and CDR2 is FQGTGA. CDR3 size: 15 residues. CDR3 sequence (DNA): TGTGCCAGCAGCTTAAGCCAGGGGGCAGGGGATACGCAGTATTTT. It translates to CASSLSQGAGDTQYF.

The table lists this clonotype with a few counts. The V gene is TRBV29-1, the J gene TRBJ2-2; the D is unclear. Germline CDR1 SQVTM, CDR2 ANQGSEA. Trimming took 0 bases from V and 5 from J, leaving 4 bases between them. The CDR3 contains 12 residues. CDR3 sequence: CSVEEGTGELFF. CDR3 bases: TGCAGCGTTGAAGAAGGAACCGGGGAGCTGTTTTTT.

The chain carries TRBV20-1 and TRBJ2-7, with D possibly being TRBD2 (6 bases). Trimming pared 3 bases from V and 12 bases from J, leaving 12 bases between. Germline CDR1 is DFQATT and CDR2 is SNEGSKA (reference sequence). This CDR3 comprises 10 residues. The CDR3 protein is CSAREGTRYF. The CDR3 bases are TGCAGTGCTAGGGAGGGGACCCGGTACTTC.

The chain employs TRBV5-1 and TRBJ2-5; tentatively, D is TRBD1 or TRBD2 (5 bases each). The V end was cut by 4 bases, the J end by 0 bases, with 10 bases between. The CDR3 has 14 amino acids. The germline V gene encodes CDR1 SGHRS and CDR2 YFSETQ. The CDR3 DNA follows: TGCGCCAGCAGCCTGGTGGGGGACCAAGAGACCCAGTACTTC. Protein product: CASSLVGDQETQYF.

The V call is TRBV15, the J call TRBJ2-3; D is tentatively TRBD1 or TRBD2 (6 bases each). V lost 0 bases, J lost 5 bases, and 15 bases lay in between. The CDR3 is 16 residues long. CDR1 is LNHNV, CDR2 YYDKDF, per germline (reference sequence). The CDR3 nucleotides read TGTGCCACCAGCAGAGAGGGGGGCAGGGAAGGAGATACGCAGTATTTT. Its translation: CATSREGGREGDTQYF.

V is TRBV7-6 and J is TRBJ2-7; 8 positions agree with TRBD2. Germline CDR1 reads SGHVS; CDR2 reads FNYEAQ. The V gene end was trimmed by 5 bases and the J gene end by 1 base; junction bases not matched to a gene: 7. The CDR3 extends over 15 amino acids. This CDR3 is CASSPGGVHSYEQYF. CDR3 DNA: TGTGCCAGCAGCCCCGGGGGGGTCCATTCCTACGAGCAGTACTTC.

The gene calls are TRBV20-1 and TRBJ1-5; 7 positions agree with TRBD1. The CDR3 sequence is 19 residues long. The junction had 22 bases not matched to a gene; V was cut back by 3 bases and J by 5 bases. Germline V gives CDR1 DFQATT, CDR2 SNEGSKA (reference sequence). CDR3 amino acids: CSASPRDRFHQPFYQPQHF. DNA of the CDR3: TGCAGTGCTAGCCCACGGGACAGATTTCATCAGCCCTTTTATCAGCCCCAGCATTTT.